This is a list of T cell receptor beta chains from one sample in a study of T-cell memory formation after mild COVID-19. Each CDR3 protein is one row after TCRdb ran MiXCR on the 5' RACE reads. This table holds approximately 290,000 distinct CDR3 sequences, around 8% found once. The specimen was PBMCs or a T cell subset sorted from them (not recorded which). These receptors were taken from a man aged 18-30 years who had mild COVID-19 (a few samples of this study predate the infection). Cell type and time point are not known. Both conserved end residues are part of each CDR3. A D gene is named only where the DNA matches it firmly. Expanded clones get a size class; other rows say once, few or many, or leave the size out.

d_call j_call v_call clone_size cdr3_aa cdr3_nt
TRBD1 TRBJ1-1 TRBV29-1 few CSVSGTGVLNTEAFF TGCAGCGTTTCCGGGACAGGGGTACTGAACACTGAAGCTTTCTTT
. TRBJ2-7 TRBV4-3 . CASSQDRHSYEQYF TGCGCCAGCAGCCAAGATCGGCATTCCTACGAGCAGTACTTC
. TRBJ1-4 TRBV7-9 few CASSQVRGVEKLFF TGTGCCAGCAGCCAGGTCAGGGGTGTGGAAAAACTGTTTTTT
. TRBJ1-2 TRBV18 few CASSPLPTYGYTF TGTGCCAGCTCACCACTCCCGACCTATGGCTACACCTTC
. TRBJ2-6 TRBV5-1 many CASRAGNSGANVLTF TGCGCCAGCCGCGCGGGGAACTCTGGGGCCAACGTCCTGACTTTC
. TRBJ2-1 TRBV7-2 . CARGPTHEQFF TGTGCCAGGGGTCCAACCCATGAGCAGTTCTTC
. TRBJ2-3 TRBV29-1 few CSTERPGVQDTQYF TGCAGCACAGAAAGGCCAGGGGTTCAAGATACGCAGTATTTT
TRBD1 TRBJ1-1 TRBV5-1 few CASSFQGQTEAFF TGCGCCAGCAGCTTCCAGGGACAGACTGAAGCTTTCTTT
TRBD1 TRBJ2-3 TRBV5-1 . CASSPGQDGTDTQYF TGCGCCAGCAGCCCGGGACAGGATGGGACAGATACGCAGTATTTT
. TRBJ2-5 TRBV6-6 few CASSYGRRETQYF TGTGCCAGCAGTTACGGGCGTAGGGAGACCCAGTACTTC
. TRBJ1-1 TRBV6-6 few CASSRPRGNTEAFF TGTGCCAGCAGCCGCCCCCGCGGGAACACTGAAGCTTTCTTT
TRBD1 TRBJ2-3 TRBV18 . CASSLLGTGPTDTQYF TGTGCCAGCTCACTCCTCGGGACAGGCCCCACAGATACGCAGTATTTT
. TRBJ2-4 TRBV4-3 . CASSQVGGVAKNIQYF TGCGCCAGCAGCCAAGTGGGCGGGGTAGCCAAAAACATTCAGTACTTC
. TRBJ1-4 TRBV20-1 . CSARNLLEKLFF TGCAGTGCCAGAAATCTCCTCGAAAAACTGTTTTTT
. TRBJ2-2 TRBV3-1 . CASSQGWMANTGELFF TGTGCCAGCAGCCAGGGATGGATGGCGAACACCGGGGAGCTGTTTTTT
. TRBJ1-4 TRBV7-9 . CASSLPRGHTNEKLFF TGTGCCAGCAGCTTACCTCGGGGCCATACTAATGAAAAACTGTTTTTT
. TRBJ2-2 TRBV5-1 many CASSEAGSAGELFF TGCGCCAGCAGCGAAGCTGGTTCCGCCGGGGAGCTGTTTTTT
. TRBJ2-5 TRBV18 many CASSPSDETQYF TGTGCCAGCTCACCTAGCGATGAGACCCAGTACTTC
. TRBJ2-1 TRBV20-1 few CSARDLRGSYNEQFF TGCAGTGCTAGAGATCTACGGGGGTCCTACAATGAGCAGTTCTTC
. TRBJ2-2 TRBV5-1 few CASSSPRGDGELFF TGCGCCAGCAGCTCTCCTCGGGGCGACGGGGAGCTGTTTTTT
. TRBJ1-1 TRBV7-9 . CASRQGWGNTEAFF TGTGCCAGCAGACAGGGATGGGGCAACACTGAAGCTTTCTTT
TRBD2 TRBJ2-1 TRBV6-2/TRBV6-3 . CASTPSGHNEQFF TGTGCCAGCACGCCTAGCGGACACAATGAGCAGTTCTTC